Following are 27 T cell receptor beta chains from one sample sequenced in a study of shared clonotypes between healthy human individuals. The repertoire was sequenced with immunoSEQ multiplex PCR; TCRdb's copy has only in-frame clones and lacks some. The sample comprises about 450,000 clones, around 79% of which are singletons, and over 10% rests with the top ten. What was sequenced was PBMCs. These receptors all come from a woman aged 40-49 years in good health. Some clones in this sample may be carry-over from other donors' samples.

This chain joins TRBV5-4 and TRBJ2-7; TRBD2 aligns across 11 bases. This CDR3 is built from 15 residues. CDR1 SGHNT and CDR2 YYREEE come from the germline V gene (reference sequence). V lost 5 bases, J lost 1 base, and 5 bases stayed unmatched. The CDR3 DNA is TGTGCCAGCAGTATGGGACTAGCGGATTCCTACGAGCAGTACTTC. This translates into CASSMGLADSYEQYF.

This sequence joins TRBV5-1 and TRBJ2-7; D may match TRBD1 or TRBD2 (5 bases each). Germline V CDR1 and CDR2: SGHRS, YFSETQ. This CDR3 is 17 amino acids long. The V gene lost 4 bases and the J gene lost 3 bases, with 23 bases spanning the gap. The CDR3 spells CASSPAPYGTGDYEQYF. CDR3 in DNA: TGCGCCAGCAGCCCCGCCCCCTACGGGACGGGTGACTACGAGCAGTACTTC.

J is TRBJ2-7 and V is TRBV11-3, with TRBD1 matching over 9 bases. The CDR3 runs 14 residues. Germline lookup yields CDR1 SGHNT and CDR2 YENEEA. J lost 6 bases, V lost 2 bases, and 5 bases had no gene match. DNA for the CDR3: TGTGCCAGCAGCTTATGGGACAGGGTGCCCGAGCAGTACTTC. Translating it yields CASSLWDRVPEQYF.

In its sample, this clone was seen once. The chain joins TRBV30 to TRBJ2-3, with TRBD1 matching 7 bases. Trimming removed 0 bases from V and 5 bases from J; junction bases left unmatched: 2. Germline CDR1 reads GTSNPN; CDR2 reads SVGIG (reference sequence). The CDR3 is made up of 13 amino acids. The CDR3 coding sequence is TGTGCCTGGAGTGTAACAGGGGTAGATACGCAGTATTTT. This gives the protein CAWSVTGVDTQYF.

The genes are TRBV7-2 and TRBJ2-5; 7 positions match TRBD2. Germline V gene sequence: CDR1 SGHTA, CDR2 FQGNSA. CDR3 length: 17 residues. Unmatched junction bases numbered 17, after V lost 5 bases and J lost 5 bases. CDR3 amino acids: CASSPPPRGEGLETQYF. The CDR3, as DNA: TGTGCCAGCAGCCCGCCTCCTCGGGGGGAGGGCCTGGAGACCCAGTACTTC.

This clone was counted between two and nine times. This sequence joins TRBV28 and TRBJ2-4, with D possibly matching TRBD1 (6 bases). Germline CDR1 reads MDHEN; CDR2 reads SYDVKM. Trimming removed 6 bases from V and 4 bases from J, with 19 bases in between. This CDR3 is built from 16 residues. In nucleotides, the CDR3 is TGTGCCAGCAGCCCTCGGAGTGGGGGCGCAAAAAACATTCAGTACTTC. As protein: CASSPRSGGAKNIQYF.

The V and J genes are TRBV5-1 and TRBJ2-2; the D gene is possibly TRBD1 (6 bases). CDR1 is SGHRS and CDR2 is YFSETQ in the germline V gene. V was trimmed by 2 bases and J by 4 bases, leaving 12 bases between them. This CDR3 spans 15 amino acids. The CDR3 reads CASSLRDITTGELFF. As DNA, the CDR3 is TGCGCCAGCAGCTTAAGGGACATCACCACCGGGGAGCTGTTTTTT.

This chain connects TRBV19 to TRBJ1-1; TRBD1 matches 7 bases. The CDR3 loop spans 14 amino acids. Losses at the gene ends were 6 bases for V and 5 bases for J; bases not matched to a gene: 9. CDR1 is LNHDA and CDR2 is SQIVND in the germline V gene (reference sequence). The CDR3 DNA is TGTGCCAGTAGCATTCGGACAGGAGATACTGAAGCTTTCTTT. This translates into CASSIRTGDTEAFF.

The chain has TRBV15 and TRBJ2-5, with D possibly TRBD2 on 5 matching bases. Trimming removed 4 bases from V and 4 bases from J, with 16 bases in between. Germline V CDR1 and CDR2: LNHNV, YYDKDF (reference sequence). The CDR3 spans 15 residues. The CDR3 sequence is CATSTRARGLETQYF. The CDR3 DNA reads TGTGCCACCAGCACCCGCGCCAGAGGGCTAGAGACCCAGTACTTC.

In this sample, this clone turned up once. The J gene is TRBJ2-6, the V gene TRBV10-1; weak D call: TRBD1 (6 bases). Germline V gene sequence: CDR1 WNHNN, CDR2 SYGVQD (reference sequence). This CDR3 has 15 residues. V was cut by 6 bases and J by 3 bases, with 12 bases left in between. The CDR3 loop is CASRHRVGGANVLTF. The CDR3 bases are TGCGCCAGCAGGCACAGGGTTGGTGGGGCCAACGTCCTGACTTTC.

This chain links TRBV11-2 with TRBJ2-1, with 8 bases matching TRBD1. The CDR3 totals 16 residues. V trimming: 1 base; J trimming: 2 bases; junction bases outside the gene matches: 4. CDR1 SGHAT and CDR2 FQNNGV come from the germline V gene. The CDR3 DNA reads as TGTGCCAGCAGCTTAGCGAGGACAGGGACCTACAATGAGCAGTTCTTC. Its protein is CASSLARTGTYNEQFF.

This clone was picked up a small number of times. The chain uses TRBV5-5 and TRBJ2-1, with 12 bases identical to TRBD2. Per germline, CDR1 SGHKS and CDR2 YYEKEE (reference sequence). V shed 4 bases and J 3 bases; nucleotides not matched to a gene: 5. The length of the CDR3 is 16 residues. The CDR3 spells CASSLSTSGSYNEQFF. The CDR3 nucleotides are TGTGCCAGCAGCCTCTCGACTAGCGGGAGCTACAATGAGCAGTTCTTC.

This clone was seen just once. The chain links TRBV6-4 to TRBJ2-1, with TRBD2 matching 7 bases. The CDR3 has 18 residues. Germline CDR1 reads MRHNA; CDR2 reads SNTAGT. Germline trimming cut 2 bases from V and 7 bases from J; bases unmatched to any gene: 17. Here the CDR3 DNA reads TGTGCCAGCAGTGACACCCTAATACGAGGGAGGGCCGAAAATGAGCAGTTCTTC. Its translation is CASSDTLIRGRAENEQFF.

The chain joins TRBV2 to TRBJ2-3; D is tentatively TRBD1 or TRBD2 (5 bases each). The CDR3 sequence is 15 residues long. Trimming cost V 0 bases and J 13 bases, with 20 bases left between them. The germline gives CDR1 SNHLY, CDR2 FYNNEI. The CDR3, as DNA: TGTGCCAGCAGTGAAGCCCGGGCTGGGGGACGGGCAGAGTATTTT. Protein product: CASSEARAGGRAEYF.

The V and J genes are TRBV30 and TRBJ2-5; 9 bases are shared with TRBD2. V dropped 5 bases and J dropped 5; count of bases not matched to a gene: 6. The germline V gene encodes CDR1 GTSNPN and CDR2 SVGIG (reference sequence). The CDR3 length is 13 residues. CDR3 sequence (DNA): TGTGCCTGGGGAGCGGGGGGCCTGGAGACCCAGTACTTC. Translated: CAWGAGGLETQYF.

The chain recombines TRBV7-8 with TRBJ1-5, with 8 bases lining up with TRBD1. Germline-derived CDR1 and CDR2 are SGHVS and FQNEAQ. This CDR3 has 16 amino acids. Germline trimming cut 2 bases from V and 4 bases from J; bases unmatched to any gene: 7. CDR3 bases: TGTGCCAGCAGCTTAACCGGACAGGGTGTAAATCAGCCCCAGCATTTT. Amino acids: CASSLTGQGVNQPQHF.

V usage is TRBV5-1 and J usage is TRBJ2-2; TRBD2 aligns across 11 bases. The V gene's germline CDR1 is SGHRS and CDR2 YFSETQ. Germline trimming cut 4 bases from V and 1 base from J; bases unmatched to any gene: 0. This CDR3 region has 15 residues. In DNA form, the CDR3 reads TGCGCCAGCAGCACTAGCGGGAGGAACACCGGGGAGCTGTTTTTT. This encodes CASSTSGRNTGELFF.

The V call is TRBV5-6, the J call TRBJ1-2, with a tentative D call TRBD1 (5 bases). Trimming took 0 bases from V and 1 from J, leaving 7 bases between them. Germline V CDR1 and CDR2: SGHDT, YYEEEE. CDR3 length: 14 amino acids. CDR3 amino acids: CASSLGQNNYGYTF. The CDR3, as DNA: TGTGCCAGCAGCTTGGGACAGAATAACTATGGCTACACCTTC.

The V call is TRBV5-6, the J call TRBJ2-7; D is perhaps TRBD2 (5 bases). With 1 base removed from V and 0 bases from J, the gap between germline ends came to 17 bases. The CDR3 has 17 amino acids. Germline CDR1 is SGHDT and CDR2 is YYEEEE. The CDR3 sequence: CASSLLDRLACSYEQYF. The CDR3 region has the DNA TGTGCCAGCAGCTTGTTAGATCGGCTAGCCTGCTCCTACGAGCAGTACTTC. The entire variable domain, with the rest obtained from reference TRBV5-6 and TRBJ2-7, is as follows: DAGVTQSPTHLIKTRGQQVTLRCSPKSGHDTVSWYQQALGQGPQFIFQYYEEEERQRGNFPDRFSGHQFPNYSSELNVNALLLGDSALYLCASSLLDRLACSYEQYFGPGTRLTVT.

The DNA for the CDR3 is TGTGCCAGCAGCCCCTCCGGGACAGGTATCTCCTACGAGCAGTACTTC. Amino acids: CASSPSGTGISYEQYF. The genes are TRBV9 and TRBJ2-7; 8 nucleotides match TRBD1. The V and J ends lost 4 bases and 0 bases, in that order; junction bases with no gene match: 9. The CDR3 covers 16 residues. Germline values: CDR1 SGDLS, CDR2 YYNGEE.

V is TRBV5-1 and J is TRBJ1-1; D gene unclear. The germline V and J ends were trimmed by 5 bases and 0 bases, with 8 bases remaining between them. Germline V CDR1 and CDR2: SGHRS, YFSETQ. The CDR3 spans 13 residues. CDR3 sequence (DNA): TGCGCCAGCAGGGTAGAGATGAACACTGAAGCTTTCTTT. Protein sequence: CASRVEMNTEAFF.

V and J are TRBV6-1 and TRBJ2-3; TRBD2 might be the D (6 bases). Trimming cost V 8 bases and J 6 bases, with 12 bases left between them. Germline CDR1 and CDR2: MNHNS and SASEGT. This CDR3 contains 12 residues. The CDR3 region is CASRSLADTQYF. Written as DNA, the CDR3 is TGTGCCAGCCGTAGCCTAGCGGATACGCAGTATTTT.

The chain joins TRBV18 to TRBJ2-4; D remains ambiguous. Trimming took off 2 bases at V and 1 base at J, with 12 bases between the two ends. Per the germline V gene, CDR1 is KGHSH and CDR2 is LQKENI. The CDR3 totals 16 residues. The chain's CDR3 is CASSPVGQAAKNIQYF. The CDR3 DNA reads as TGTGCCAGCTCACCAGTGGGTCAGGCTGCCAAAAACATTCAGTACTTC. Together with reference TRBV18 and TRBJ2-4, the CDR3 gives the full variable domain: NAGVMQNPRHLVRRRGQEARLRCSPMKGHSHVYWYRQLPEEGLKFMVYLQKENIIDESGMPKERFSAEFPKEGPSILRIQQVVRGDSAAYFCASSPVGQAAKNIQYFGAGTRLSVL.

The genes are TRBV5-1 and TRBJ2-7, with D possibly being TRBD1 or TRBD2 (6 bases each). Trimming removed 1 base at V and 3 bases at J, with 11 bases between. CDR3 length equals 14 residues. The germline V gene has CDR1 SGHRS and CDR2 YFSETQ. The CDR3 is CASSLIEGGYEQYF. Written as DNA, the CDR3 is TGCGCCAGCAGCTTGATCGAGGGGGGCTACGAGCAGTACTTC.

The chain links TRBV19 to TRBJ2-3, with 10 bases that match TRBD2. J lost 7 bases, V lost 7 bases, and 14 bases had no gene match. This CDR3 spans 16 amino acids. Per the germline V gene, CDR1 is LNHDA and CDR2 is SQIVND (reference sequence). CDR3 sequence: CASTPTSGKSFNTQYF. In nucleotides, the CDR3 is TGTGCCAGTACTCCTACTAGCGGGAAATCTTTCAATACGCAGTATTTT.

V usage is TRBV28 and J usage is TRBJ1-3; the D gene is possibly TRBD1 (5 bases). The CDR3 extends over 14 amino acids. Germline V gene data show CDR1 as MDHEN and CDR2 as SYDVKM. DNA of the CDR3: TGTGCTTCCAGGGTCGAGGGAGGCGGAAACACCATATATTTT. Its protein product is CASRVEGGGNTIYF.

This clone has a single count. V and J are TRBV5-4 and TRBJ2-7; 10 bases are shared with TRBD2. V shed 4 bases and J 0 bases; nucleotides not matched to a gene: 4. The germline V gene has CDR1 SGHNT and CDR2 YYREEE (reference sequence). The CDR3 runs to 15 residues. The CDR3 nucleotides are TGTGCCAGCAGCCGCGGGACTAGCGACTCCTACGAGCAGTACTTC. This codes for CASSRGTSDSYEQYF.